Detailed here is one TCR beta chain. These data belong to a study of blood T cell repertoires in COVID-19. Study overall: Acute and convalescent COVID-19 specimens originated in the United States, Italy and Spain. From T cells, B-cell-depleted T cells, or PBMCs came the material, which was cDNA or gDNA.

In germline, CDR1 is LGHDT, CDR2 YNNKEL (reference sequence). This CDR3 has 16 residues. V was trimmed by 0 bases and J by 3 bases, leaving 15 bases between them. Per the study methods: Researchers report that nucleated cell counts were estimated from reference gene primer amplification. Clones were sequenced by immunoSEQ multiplex PCR, and TCRdb holds only the in-frame ones, with some missing. Clonal size and the V and J genes are those of that table, whereas D and trimming came from the DNA. The sample contains over 6,000 clones, about nine tenths of which appear only once. What was sequenced was peripheral blood. The V and J genes are TRBV3-1 (or the pseudogene TRBV3-2) and TRBJ2-7; D may be TRBD1 (6 bases). The clonotype was recovered from a human donor with active COVID-19. The donor label of this sample is uncertain. This CDR3 reads CASSQDAGQYLYEQYF. CDR3 sequence (DNA): TGTGCCAGCAGCCAAGATGCCGGACAGTACCTCTACGAGCAGTACTTC.